A selection of T cell receptor beta chains follows, all from one sample in a study of early T cells in non-severe SARS-CoV-2 infection. TCRdb fed the 5' RACE reads into MiXCR, producing one record per CDR3 protein. This sample has roughly 29,000 distinct CDR3 sequences, with 4.5% found just once. The specimen was whole blood. The receptors stem from an adult who was a healthcare worker with PCR-confirmed SARS-CoV-2 infection or an uninfected control (not recorded which). Both conserved end residues are part of each CDR3. A D gene is named only where the DNA matches it firmly. Size tells how often a clone was seen (once, few, many) or the class of an expanded clone, and some rows leave it out.

j_call: TRBJ2-2
d_call: -
cdr3_length: 12
v_call: TRBV2
clone_size: many
cdr3_aa: CASRLHTGELFF
cdr3_nt: TGTGCCAGCAGACTCCACACCGGGGAGCTGTTTTTT

j_call: TRBJ2-1
d_call: -
cdr3_length: 15
v_call: TRBV11-2
clone_size: many
cdr3_aa: CASSSTGGFLNEQFF
cdr3_nt: TGTGCCAGCAGCTCCACCGGTGGTTTCTTGAATGAGCAGTTCTTC

j_call: TRBJ1-3
d_call: -
cdr3_length: 15
v_call: TRBV6-5
clone_size: many
cdr3_aa: CASSYSPGFGNTIYF
cdr3_nt: TGTGCCAGCAGTTACTCACCAGGGTTCGGAAACACCATATATTTT

j_call: TRBJ2-7
d_call: TRBD2
cdr3_length: 14
v_call: TRBV20-1
clone_size: -
cdr3_aa: CSATSGRSSYEQYF
cdr3_nt: TGCAGTGCTACTAGCGGGAGGAGCTCCTACGAGCAGTACTTC

j_call: TRBJ2-7
d_call: -
cdr3_length: 13
v_call: TRBV20-1
clone_size: few
cdr3_aa: CSARDKGDREQYF
cdr3_nt: TGCAGTGCTAGAGATAAAGGGGACCGCGAGCAGTACTTC

j_call: TRBJ2-5
d_call: TRBD1
cdr3_length: 15
v_call: TRBV19
clone_size: -
cdr3_aa: CASSDTGVRSETQYF
cdr3_nt: TGTGCCAGTAGTGACACAGGGGTTCGGTCGGAGACCCAGTACTTC

j_call: TRBJ2-1
d_call: -
cdr3_length: 19
v_call: TRBV4-2
clone_size: few
cdr3_aa: CASSQIGGQTYSSYNEQFF
cdr3_nt: TGTGCCAGCAGCCAAATCGGAGGCCAAACTTATAGCTCCTACAATGAGCAGTTCTTC

j_call: TRBJ2-2
d_call: TRBD2
cdr3_length: 16
v_call: TRBV7-2
clone_size: few
cdr3_aa: CASSPARGGGSGELFF
cdr3_nt: TGTGCCAGCAGCCCAGCTCGTGGCGGGGGTTCCGGGGAGCTGTTTTTT

j_call: TRBJ2-7
d_call: -
cdr3_length: 12
v_call: TRBV7-9
clone_size: many
cdr3_aa: CASSWGTYEQYF
cdr3_nt: TGTGCCAGCAGTTGGGGGACCTACGAGCAGTACTTC

j_call: TRBJ2-3
d_call: -
cdr3_length: 17
v_call: TRBV5-1
clone_size: many
cdr3_aa: CASRDFQSPRAPDTQYF
cdr3_nt: TGCGCCAGCAGGGATTTTCAGTCACCCAGGGCGCCAGATACGCAGTATTTT

j_call: TRBJ1-5
d_call: TRBD1
cdr3_length: 16
v_call: TRBV6-1
clone_size: many
cdr3_aa: CASSNRDRGLDQPQHF
cdr3_nt: TGTGCCAGCAGTAACCGGGACAGGGGGCTCGATCAGCCCCAGCATTTT

j_call: TRBJ1-5
d_call: -
cdr3_length: 14
v_call: TRBV7-8
clone_size: -
cdr3_aa: CASSQREGNQPQHF
cdr3_nt: TGTGCCAGCAGTCAGAGGGAGGGCAATCAGCCCCAGCATTTT

j_call: TRBJ2-1
d_call: TRBD2
cdr3_length: 16
v_call: TRBV3-1
clone_size: few
cdr3_aa: CASSQLGTSSYNEQFF
cdr3_nt: TGTGCCAGCAGCCAGCTTGGGACTAGCTCATACAATGAGCAGTTCTTC

j_call: TRBJ1-1
d_call: -
cdr3_length: 13
v_call: TRBV20-1
clone_size: few
cdr3_aa: CSAREGVSTEAFF
cdr3_nt: TGCAGTGCTAGAGAGGGGGTAAGCACTGAAGCTTTCTTT

j_call: TRBJ2-3
d_call: TRBD2
cdr3_length: 19
v_call: TRBV11-2
clone_size: many
cdr3_aa: CASSSAGVPGGINTDTQYF
cdr3_nt: TGTGCCAGCAGCTCCGCTGGCGTACCGGGGGGGATAAACACAGATACGCAGTATTTT

j_call: TRBJ1-2
d_call: TRBD1
cdr3_length: 13
v_call: TRBV7-8
clone_size: many
cdr3_aa: CASSLDRGIGYTF
cdr3_nt: TGTGCCAGCAGCTTGGACAGGGGGATTGGCTACACCTTC

j_call: TRBJ2-7
d_call: TRBD1
cdr3_length: 14
v_call: TRBV7-2
clone_size: many
cdr3_aa: CASSIGQGSYEQYF
cdr3_nt: TGTGCCAGCAGTATCGGACAGGGGTCCTACGAGCAGTACTTC

j_call: TRBJ2-7
d_call: TRBD1
cdr3_length: 14
v_call: TRBV10-1
clone_size: few
cdr3_aa: CASSERDRAHEQYF
cdr3_nt: TGCGCCAGCAGTGAGAGGGACAGGGCCCACGAGCAGTACTTC

j_call: TRBJ1-1
d_call: -
cdr3_length: 11
v_call: TRBV20-1
clone_size: many
cdr3_aa: CSARDQGGAFF
cdr3_nt: TGCAGTGCTCGAGATCAGGGTGGCGCTTTCTTT

j_call: TRBJ1-5
d_call: -
cdr3_length: 14
v_call: TRBV12-3/TRBV12-4
clone_size: many
cdr3_aa: CASSQQGSGQPQHF
cdr3_nt: TGTGCCAGCAGTCAGCAGGGATCGGGACAGCCCCAGCATTTT

j_call: TRBJ2-2
d_call: -
cdr3_length: 12
v_call: TRBV3-1
clone_size: many
cdr3_aa: CASSHGSGELFF
cdr3_nt: TGTGCCAGCAGCCACGGGTCCGGGGAGCTGTTTTTT

j_call: TRBJ2-7
d_call: -
cdr3_length: 14
v_call: TRBV7-6
clone_size: many
cdr3_aa: CASSPSGPLGEQYF
cdr3_nt: TGTGCCAGCAGCCCAAGCGGTCCCTTAGGAGAGCAGTACTTC

j_call: TRBJ2-2
d_call: -
cdr3_length: 15
v_call: TRBV5-1
clone_size: -
cdr3_aa: CASSLYGGNTGELFF
cdr3_nt: TGCGCCAGCAGCTTGTACGGGGGAAACACCGGGGAGCTGTTTTTT

j_call: TRBJ2-2
d_call: -
cdr3_length: 14
v_call: TRBV29-1
clone_size: many
cdr3_aa: CSVEVGGLTGELFF
cdr3_nt: TGCAGCGTTGAAGTGGGGGGACTGACCGGGGAGCTGTTTTTT

j_call: TRBJ2-1
d_call: TRBD2
cdr3_length: 15
v_call: TRBV27
clone_size: many
cdr3_aa: CASSLLAGGNNEQFF
cdr3_nt: TGTGCCAGCAGTTTATTAGCGGGGGGAAACAATGAGCAGTTCTTC

j_call: TRBJ2-1
d_call: -
cdr3_length: 15
v_call: TRBV7-2
clone_size: few
cdr3_aa: CASSLLPASYNEQFF
cdr3_nt: TGTGCCAGCAGCTTACTCCCGGCTTCCTACAATGAGCAGTTCTTC

j_call: TRBJ2-1
d_call: TRBD2
cdr3_length: 16
v_call: TRBV7-3
clone_size: -
cdr3_aa: CASSYLLAEGYNEQFF
cdr3_nt: TGTGCCAGCAGCTACCTACTAGCGGAAGGATACAATGAGCAGTTCTTC

j_call: TRBJ2-5
d_call: TRBD1
cdr3_length: 15
v_call: TRBV5-1
clone_size: many
cdr3_aa: CASSEVRTGGETQYF
cdr3_nt: TGCGCCAGCAGTGAGGTTAGGACAGGGGGAGAGACCCAGTACTTC

j_call: TRBJ2-2
d_call: TRBD2
cdr3_length: 15
v_call: TRBV6-2/TRBV6-3
clone_size: many
cdr3_aa: CASSRPGLATGELFF
cdr3_nt: TGTGCCAGCAGTAGACCGGGACTAGCCACCGGGGAGCTGTTTTTT

j_call: TRBJ1-1
d_call: -
cdr3_length: 15
v_call: TRBV18
clone_size: many
cdr3_aa: CASSPGHLMNTEAFF
cdr3_nt: TGTGCCAGCTCACCGGGACACCTCATGAACACTGAAGCTTTCTTT

j_call: TRBJ1-1
d_call: -
cdr3_length: 14
v_call: TRBV7-9
clone_size: many
cdr3_aa: CASSSRSRYTEAFF
cdr3_nt: TGTGCCAGCAGCTCAAGGAGCCGGTACACTGAAGCTTTCTTT

j_call: TRBJ2-3
d_call: TRBD2
cdr3_length: 15
v_call: TRBV6-5
clone_size: many
cdr3_aa: CASRGGGPRSDTQYF
cdr3_nt: TGTGCCAGCAGAGGCGGGGGGCCCCGTTCGGATACGCAGTATTTT

j_call: TRBJ1-5
d_call: -
cdr3_length: 16
v_call: TRBV7-6
clone_size: many
cdr3_aa: CASSFPTVRSNQPQHF
cdr3_nt: TGTGCCAGCAGCTTTCCAACCGTGCGTAGCAATCAGCCCCAGCATTTT

j_call: TRBJ1-1
d_call: -
cdr3_length: 12
v_call: TRBV4-1
clone_size: many
cdr3_aa: CASSQDPAEAFF
cdr3_nt: TGCGCCAGCAGCCAAGATCCAGCTGAAGCTTTCTTT

j_call: TRBJ2-2
d_call: -
cdr3_length: 17
v_call: TRBV5-6
clone_size: -
cdr3_aa: CASSSAMDRIGAGELFF
cdr3_nt: TGTGCCAGCAGCTCGGCGATGGATCGAATCGGCGCCGGGGAGCTGTTTTTT

j_call: TRBJ2-3
d_call: -
cdr3_length: 12
v_call: TRBV29-1
clone_size: -
cdr3_aa: CSVGEGGDTQYF
cdr3_nt: TGCAGCGTTGGTGAAGGGGGAGATACGCAGTATTTT

j_call: TRBJ1-2
d_call: TRBD1
cdr3_length: 14
v_call: TRBV27
clone_size: many
cdr3_aa: CASRMRQGNYGYTF
cdr3_nt: TGTGCCAGCAGAATGAGACAGGGGAACTATGGCTACACCTTC

j_call: TRBJ1-4
d_call: -
cdr3_length: 14
v_call: TRBV28
clone_size: many
cdr3_aa: CASSFMGASGKLFF
cdr3_nt: TGTGCCAGCAGTTTCATGGGGGCTAGCGGAAAACTGTTTTTT

j_call: TRBJ2-2
d_call: TRBD1
cdr3_length: 16
v_call: TRBV11-2
clone_size: medium-sized
cdr3_aa: CAQAPGGRTNTGELFF
cdr3_nt: TGTGCCCAGGCCCCAGGGGGCAGGACGAACACCGGGGAGCTGTTTTTT

j_call: TRBJ2-3
d_call: -
cdr3_length: 13
v_call: TRBV20-1
clone_size: few
cdr3_aa: CSARDGPSDTQYF
cdr3_nt: TGCAGTGCTAGAGACGGACCATCAGATACGCAGTATTTT

j_call: TRBJ2-2
d_call: -
cdr3_length: 14
v_call: TRBV12-3/TRBV12-4
clone_size: -
cdr3_aa: CASILVGGAGELFF
cdr3_nt: TGTGCCAGCATCCTCGTAGGAGGGGCCGGGGAGCTGTTTTTT

j_call: TRBJ2-3
d_call: TRBD1
cdr3_length: 15
v_call: TRBV7-6
clone_size: few
cdr3_aa: CASSLRQGHTDTQYF
cdr3_nt: TGTGCCAGCAGCTTACGACAGGGCCACACAGATACGCAGTATTTT

j_call: TRBJ2-7
d_call: -
cdr3_length: 13
v_call: TRBV7-2
clone_size: few
cdr3_aa: CASSLFPASEQYF
cdr3_nt: TGTGCCAGCAGCTTATTTCCAGCAAGCGAGCAGTACTTC

j_call: TRBJ1-3
d_call: -
cdr3_length: 14
v_call: TRBV12-3/TRBV12-4
clone_size: many
cdr3_aa: CASRPTGSGNTIYF
cdr3_nt: TGTGCCAGCAGGCCAACAGGCTCTGGAAACACCATATATTTT

j_call: TRBJ2-1
d_call: -
cdr3_length: 13
v_call: TRBV2
clone_size: few
cdr3_aa: CASSLSLAGEQFF
cdr3_nt: TGTGCCAGCAGCCTATCTTTGGCGGGTGAGCAGTTCTTC

j_call: TRBJ1-5
d_call: TRBD1
cdr3_length: 14
v_call: TRBV30
clone_size: many
cdr3_aa: CAWSGQGVGQPQHF
cdr3_nt: TGTGCCTGGAGTGGGCAGGGGGTAGGGCAGCCCCAGCATTTT

j_call: TRBJ2-1
d_call: -
cdr3_length: 14
v_call: TRBV18
clone_size: -
cdr3_aa: CASSPPTDSNEQFF
cdr3_nt: TGTGCCAGCTCACCACCGACAGATTCCAATGAGCAGTTCTTC

j_call: TRBJ1-1
d_call: -
cdr3_length: 15
v_call: TRBV10-3
clone_size: many
cdr3_aa: CAISYREPVNTEAFF
cdr3_nt: TGTGCCATCAGCTACAGGGAGCCCGTGAACACTGAAGCTTTCTTT

j_call: TRBJ2-1
d_call: -
cdr3_length: 9
v_call: TRBV29-1
clone_size: many
cdr3_aa: CSVVPGQFF
cdr3_nt: TGCAGCGTTGTTCCGGGGCAGTTCTTC

j_call: TRBJ2-2
d_call: TRBD2
cdr3_length: 15
v_call: TRBV5-1
clone_size: many
cdr3_aa: CASSLGLAATGELFF
cdr3_nt: TGCGCCAGCAGCTTGGGACTAGCGGCCACCGGGGAGCTGTTTTTT

j_call: TRBJ2-5
d_call: -
cdr3_length: 13
v_call: TRBV2
clone_size: -
cdr3_aa: CASTGWVQETQYF
cdr3_nt: TGTGCCAGTACAGGGTGGGTTCAAGAGACCCAGTACTTC

j_call: TRBJ2-7
d_call: -
cdr3_length: 13
v_call: TRBV10-1
clone_size: -
cdr3_aa: CASSRDGPYEQYF
cdr3_nt: TGCGCCAGCAGTCGGGACGGTCCCTACGAGCAGTACTTC

j_call: TRBJ1-6
d_call: -
cdr3_length: 13
v_call: TRBV6-1
clone_size: -
cdr3_aa: CASSEAVSSPLHF
cdr3_nt: TGTGCCAGCAGTGAAGCGGTTAGTTCACCCCTCCACTTT

j_call: TRBJ2-3
d_call: TRBD1
cdr3_length: 16
v_call: TRBV20-1
clone_size: few
cdr3_aa: CSARAYRGQGTDTQYF
cdr3_nt: TGCAGTGCTAGAGCGTACAGGGGGCAAGGCACAGATACGCAGTATTTT